Shown below are 29 T cell receptor beta chains from a single sample sequenced in a study of T cells in Graves' hyperthyroidism and ophthalmopathy. It was RNA transcripts that yielded the amplified TCR beta CDR3 regions. The HTBI set primed first-round TCR CDR3 RT-PCR. MiXCR, run by TCRdb on the multiplex PCR reads, gives a single entry per CDR3 protein. The profile covers about 570,000 distinct CDR3 sequences, with about 45% appearing a single time and under 20% taken by the ten largest. Sequenced sample: peripheral blood or thyroid tissue (not recorded which). Receptors originate from an adult woman with Graves' disease, either hyperthyroidism or ophthalmopathy (not recorded which).

This clonotype was seen only a few times. The chain has TRBV19 and TRBJ2-6; TRBD1 matches at 9 bases. The CDR3 is 16 amino acids. Trimming at V came to 6 bases and at J to 10 bases, leaving 13 bases not matched to a gene. CDR1 and CDR2 (germline): LNHDA, SQIVND (reference sequence). CDR3 residues: CASSTDRGPLANVLTF. In nucleotides, the CDR3 is TGTGCCAGTAGCACGGACAGGGGACCTTTAGCTAACGTCCTGACTTTC. Variable domain in full (rest from reference TRBV19 and TRBJ2-6): DGGITQSPKYLFRKEGQNVTLSCEQNLNHDAMYWYRQDPGQGLRLIYYSQIVNDFQKGDIAEGYSVSREKKESFPLTVTSAQKNPTAFYLCASSTDRGPLANVLTFGAGSRLTVL.

Comment on this clonotype: A read error may produce the germline difference seen at one junction end. The chain links TRBV29-1 to TRBJ2-7; 8 bases line up with TRBD1. CDR1 and CDR2 (germline): SQVTM, ANQGSEA. This CDR3 comprises 14 residues. The CDR3 DNA reads TGCAGCGTCGCCGGGACAGGAGCGCCCTACGAGCGGTACTTC. Its translation: CSVAGTGAPYERYF.

This clonotype was seen a handful of times. The genes are TRBV11-2 and TRBJ1-6; the D gene is possibly TRBD1 (5 bases). This CDR3 is 16 amino acids long. The V end lost 6 bases, the J end lost 2 bases, and 14 bases lay between the germline ends. Germline CDR1 reads SGHAT; CDR2 reads FQNNGV. CDR3 residues: CASRTTGATYNSPLHF. CDR3 DNA sequence: TGTGCCAGCAGGACGACCGGGGCGACCTATAATTCACCCCTCCACTTT. Combining the CDR3 with reference TRBV11-2 and TRBJ1-6 gives the whole variable domain EAGVAQSPRYKIIEKRQSVAFWCNPISGHATLYWYQQILGQGPKLLIQFQNNGVVDDSQLPKDRFSAERLKGVDSTLKIQPAKLEDSAVYLCASRTTGATYNSPLHFGNGTRLTVT.

The table lists this clonotype with many counts. The chain joins TRBV12-3 or TRBV12-4 to TRBJ2-2; D is uncertain. V lost 7 bases, J lost 7 bases, and 4 bases lay in between. This CDR3 has 10 amino acids. CDR3 residues: CASKSGELFF. In nucleotides, the CDR3 is TGTGCCAGCAAAAGCGGGGAGCTGTTTTTT.

The chain is built from TRBV2 and TRBJ1-1; D unresolved. The CDR3 covers 12 residues. Germline V gene data show CDR1 as SNHLY and CDR2 as FYNNEI. The germline V and J ends were trimmed by 9 bases and 1 base, with 9 bases remaining between them. The CDR3 nucleotides read TGTGCCAGTCATTCAGGGAACACTGAAGCTTTCTTT. Amino acids: CASHSGNTEAFF.

This clonotype was detected only once. CDR3 region: CASSVGGRAGAPLHF. The CDR3 DNA is TGTGCCAGCAGCGTAGGGGGCAGGGCGGGAGCACCCCTCCACTTT. The chain couples TRBV9 to TRBJ1-6, with TRBD1 as a possible D gene (5 bases). CDR3 size: 15 residues. Germline CDR1 and CDR2: SGDLS and YYNGEE. V was shortened by 0 bases and J by 11 bases, with 15 bases between the two germline ends.

This rearrangement joins TRBV20-1 to TRBJ1-3; D remains ambiguous. Germline CDR1 and CDR2: DFQATT and SNEGSKA (reference sequence). The ends were cut back, 3 bases at V and 2 bases at J, with 5 bases in the middle. The CDR3 spans 12 residues. CDR3 sequence: CSASFPGNTIYF. For the CDR3, the DNA is TGCAGTGCTAGTTTCCCTGGAAACACCATATATTTT.

The chain links TRBV19 to TRBJ2-5; maybe TRBD1 (5 bases). The germline gives CDR1 LNHDA, CDR2 SQIVND (reference sequence). V lost 5 bases to trimming and J lost 5 bases, with 15 bases between them. The CDR3 runs to 14 residues. This chain's CDR3 is CASSSVQGMETQYF. DNA for the CDR3: TGTGCCAGTAGTTCAGTCCAGGGTATGGAGACCCAGTACTTC.

In this sample, this clonotype turned up a few times. This chain joins TRBV2 and TRBJ2-3; the match to TRBD2 covers 9 bases. V was pared by 8 bases and J by 2 bases, with 5 bases of the junction left unmatched. This CDR3 comprises 14 residues. Germline assignment: CDR1 SNHLY and CDR2 FYNNEI. In nucleotides, the CDR3 is TGTGCCAGCCTGGCTAGCGGGAACACAGATACGCAGTATTTT. This translates into CASLASGNTDTQYF.

This clonotype was counted ten times or more. The V gene is TRBV12-3 or TRBV12-4, the J gene TRBJ2-2; possible D gene TRBD1, 7 bases. V was clipped by 4 bases and J by 4 bases, with 13 bases between them. The CDR3 spans 15 residues. For the CDR3, the DNA is TGTGCCAGCAGTTCGTACCAGGGGGGCACCGGGGAGCTGTTTTTT. This translates into CASSSYQGGTGELFF.

In this sample, this clonotype turned up a few times. The chain is built from TRBV19 and TRBJ1-5, with 8 bases identical to TRBD1. This CDR3 has 14 residues. Per the germline V gene, CDR1 is LNHDA and CDR2 is SQIVND (reference sequence). CDR3 loop: CARAPDRENQPQHF. The CDR3 bases are TGTGCTAGAGCGCCGGACAGGGAGAATCAGCCCCAGCATTTT. The complete variable domain, with remaining parts taken from reference TRBV19 and TRBJ1-5, reads DGGITQSPKYLFRKEGQNVTLSCEQNLNHDAMYWYRQDPGQGLRLIYYSQIVNDFQKGDIAEGYSVSREKKESFPLTVTSAQKNPTAFYLCARAPDRENQPQHFGDGTRLSIL.

This rearrangement joins TRBV7-9 to TRBJ1-6, with TRBD1 matching over 9 bases. Per germline, CDR1 SEHNR and CDR2 FQNEAQ (reference sequence). The CDR3 has 12 amino acids. Germline trimming cut 4 bases from V and 14 bases from J; bases unmatched to any gene: 3. In DNA, the CDR3 is TGTGCCAGCAGCTCACAGGGGGCCTCCCTCCACTTT. Amino acid sequence: CASSSQGASLHF.

Concerning this clonotype itself: A much larger clone lies a single base off, so this may be a read error. The CDR3 loop is CASSQVGVSGQETQYF. CDR3 nucleotide sequence: TGTGCCAGCAGCCAAGTAGGTGTGAGTGGACAAGAGACCCAGTACTTC. The chain employs TRBV3-1 and TRBJ2-5; D not resolved. Germline assignment: CDR1 LGHDT and CDR2 YNNKEL (reference sequence). The V gene lost 1 base and the J gene lost 2 bases, with 14 bases spanning the gap. The CDR3 contains 16 residues.

Of note for this clonotype: A junction boundary mismatches the germline segment, possibly from a read error. The chain is built from TRBV20-1 and TRBJ1-4; weak D call: TRBD1 (5 bases). Germline CDR1 reads DFQATT; CDR2 reads SNEGSKA (reference sequence). The CDR3 is 15 residues long. CDR3 residues: CSARVQRQSSEKLLF. Here the CDR3 DNA reads TGCAGTGCTAGAGTTCAGCGACAGAGTAGTGAAAAACTGCTTTTT.

Details on this clonotype: Since no conserved phenylalanine or tryptophan closes the CDR3, a read error is the likely cause. No DNA is shown, since the ends of the CDR3 on it are uncertain; the CDR3 is the one TCRdb lists. The V gene is TRBV20-1, the J gene TRBJ1-3; the table assigns TRBD1, which was not confirmed against the DNA. The CDR3 is made up of 9 amino acids, end residues included. Germline-derived CDR1 and CDR2 are DFQATT and SNEGSKA (reference sequence). CDR3 protein: CSARVPAPV.

The V gene is TRBV7-2, the J gene TRBJ2-3; 10 bases map to TRBD2. CDR1 and CDR2 (germline): SGHTA, FQGNSA. The J segment lost 2 bases and the V segment lost 1 base, leaving 3 bases of the junction unmatched. The CDR3 contains 16 residues. The CDR3 protein is CASSLGTSGFTDTQYF. In nucleotides, the CDR3 is TGTGCCAGCAGCTTAGGGACTAGCGGATTCACAGATACGCAGTATTTT.

Written as DNA, the CDR3 is TGCAGCGCTTCAGACAGGGTTAACTATGGCTACACCTTC. It encodes CSASDRVNYGYTF. This chain links TRBV29-1 with TRBJ1-2, with 7 bases matching TRBD1. The CDR3 length is 13 residues. In germline, CDR1 is SQVTM, CDR2 ANQGSEA. Trimming took 7 bases from V and 1 from J; bases not matched to a gene: 6.

This clonotype was recorded at least ten times. The CDR3 reads CASSARGANYEQYF. The CDR3 DNA reads TGCGCCAGCAGCGCCAGGGGGGCAAACTACGAGCAGTACTTC. The chain has TRBV5-1 and TRBJ2-7, with a possible D match to TRBD1 (7 bases). The length of the CDR3 is 14 residues. The V end lost 4 bases, the J end lost 3 bases, and 14 bases lay between the germline ends. Germline values: CDR1 SGHRS, CDR2 YFSETQ.

In its sample, this clonotype was seen many times. V usage is TRBV6-1 and J usage is TRBJ2-7; a weak D match, TRBD1 (5 bases). V dropped 4 bases and J dropped 2 bases, with 9 bases sitting between them. The CDR3 covers 13 residues. Germline V CDR1 and CDR2: MNHNS, SASEGT. Here the CDR3 reads CASSGGHTYEQYF. The CDR3 DNA reads as TGTGCCAGCAGTGGCGGACACACCTACGAGCAGTACTTC.

A note on this clonotype: Possible read error: a much larger clone is one base away. The chain combines TRBV14 with TRBJ1-1, with 9 bases matching TRBD1. The germline CDR1 and CDR2 sequences are SGHDN and FVKESK. Trimming at V came to 3 bases and at J to 6 bases, leaving 8 bases not matched to a gene. There are 15 residues in the CDR3. The DNA for the CDR3 is TGTGCCAGCAGCCAGGCCCGGACAGGGGCTTCTGAAGCTTTCTTT. Its protein is CASSQARTGASEAFF. Full variable domain (missing parts from reference TRBV14 and TRBJ1-1): EAGVTQFPSHSVIEKGQTVTLRCDPISGHDNLYWYRRVMGKEIKFLLHFVKESKQDESGMPNNRFLAERTGGTYSTLKVQPAELEDSGVYFCASSQARTGASEAFFGQGTRLTVV.

The rearrangement joins TRBV20-1 to TRBJ2-7, with 9 bases fitting TRBD2. In germline, CDR1 is DFQATT, CDR2 SNEGSKA (reference sequence). Germline trimming cut 1 base from V and 4 bases from J; bases unmatched to any gene: 2. CDR3 length: 13 residues. CDR3 sequence (DNA): TGCAGTGCTAGAGGTAGCGGGGGTTACGAGCAGTACTTC. Encoded protein: CSARGSGGYEQYF.

This clonotype occurred a few times. The chain is built from TRBV7-2 and TRBJ1-6; possible D gene TRBD1, 5 bases. The V gene's germline CDR1 is SGHTA and CDR2 FQGNSA. This CDR3 contains 14 residues. Trimming shortened V by 3 bases and J by 7 bases, and 10 bases separated the two germline ends. The CDR3 is CASSLLTANSPLHF. The CDR3 DNA follows: TGTGCCAGCAGCTTGTTGACAGCGAATTCACCCCTCCACTTT. Looking up the rest from reference TRBV7-2 and TRBJ1-6 gives the full variable domain: GAGVSQSPSNKVTEKGKDVELRCDPISGHTALYWYRQSLGQGLEFLIYFQGNSAPDKSGLPSDRFSAERTGGSVSTLTIQRTQQEDSAVYLCASSLLTANSPLHFGNGTRLTVT.

Comment on this clonotype: This may be a read error, as it is one base from a much larger clone. The chain carries TRBV6-5 and TRBJ2-2, with TRBD2 as a possible D gene (7 bases). The germline CDR1 and CDR2 sequences are MNHEY and SVGAGI. CDR3 length equals 11 residues. As DNA, the CDR3 is TGTGCCAGCAGTGGGAGGGGGGAGCTGCTTTTT. Translated: CASSGRGELLF.

The chain joins TRBV7-9 to TRBJ2-7; D is undetermined. With the DNA end fitting TRBJ2-1 better, the J assignment may be wrong. Looked up from germline, CDR1 is SEHNR and CDR2 is FQNEAQ (reference sequence). The CDR3 loop spans 13 amino acids. CDR3 loop: CASPLGTLNEQFF. CDR3 bases: TGTGCCAGTCCCCTGGGTACCTTGAATGAGCAGTTCTTC.

This clonotype was seen ten or more times. This chain connects TRBV12-3 or TRBV12-4 to TRBJ1-1; no definite D call. The CDR3 has 14 residues. Trimming left V 6 bases short and J 0 bases short, with 11 bases between. CDR3 sequence: CASRFLNMNTEAFF. As DNA, the CDR3 is TGTGCCAGCAGGTTCCTCAATATGAACACTGAAGCTTTCTTT.

The sample holds many counts of this clonotype. The chain recombines TRBV20-1 with TRBJ1-1, with D tentatively TRBD1 (5 bases). V lost 5 bases to trimming and J lost 3 bases, with 16 bases between them. Germline V gives CDR1 DFQATT, CDR2 SNEGSKA (reference sequence). This CDR3 spans 14 amino acids. CDR3 nucleotides: TGCAGTGCTGAACCGCCCGGGGCCCACACTGAAGCTTTCTTT. Its protein product is CSAEPPGAHTEAFF.

About this clonotype: This may arise from a read error, as a much more abundant clone is one base away. The chain combines TRBV7-8 with TRBJ2-2, with 9 bases matching TRBD2. The germline V gene has CDR1 SGHVS and CDR2 FQNEAQ. The CDR3 runs to 15 residues. The DNA for the CDR3 is TGCGCCGGCAGCTATAGCGGGGGAAACACCGGGGAGCTGTTTTTT. Protein sequence: CAGSYSGGNTGELFF.

The V gene is TRBV20-1, the J gene TRBJ2-7, with D possibly being TRBD1 or TRBD2 (5 bases each). This CDR3 is 14 amino acids long. The germline V gene has CDR1 DFQATT and CDR2 SNEGSKA (reference sequence). V dropped 5 bases and J dropped 2 bases, with 16 bases sitting between them. CDR3 sequence: CSADVWGGPYEQYF. The CDR3 nucleotides read TGCAGTGCTGACGTATGGGGCGGGCCCTACGAGCAGTACTTC.

This clonotype came up a few times. This chain links TRBV20-1 with TRBJ2-3; no clear D. This CDR3 comprises 13 residues. CDR1 is DFQATT and CDR2 is SNEGSKA in the germline V gene (reference sequence). Trimming took 8 bases from V and 2 from J, leaving 14 bases between them. CDR3 nucleotides: TGCAGTCCATTCCGAGCCGACACAGATACGCAGTATTTT. Encoded protein: CSPFRADTDTQYF.